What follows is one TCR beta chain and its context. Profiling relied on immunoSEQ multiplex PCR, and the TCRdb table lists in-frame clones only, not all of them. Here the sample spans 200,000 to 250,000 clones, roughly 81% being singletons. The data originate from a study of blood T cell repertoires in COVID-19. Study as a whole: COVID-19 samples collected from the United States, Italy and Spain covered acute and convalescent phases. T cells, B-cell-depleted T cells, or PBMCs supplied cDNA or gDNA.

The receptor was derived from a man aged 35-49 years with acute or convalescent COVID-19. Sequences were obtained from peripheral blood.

The CDR3 loop is CAGALDRGEDTQYF. CDR3 sequence (DNA): TGTGCCGGGGCCCTGGACAGGGGGGAAGATACGCAGTATTTT. V usage is TRBV27 and J usage is TRBJ2-3; 10 bases match TRBD1. Germline V lookup: CDR1 MNHEY, CDR2 SMNVEV (reference sequence). The V and J ends lost 11 bases and 5 bases, in that order; junction bases with no gene match: 10. The CDR3 is made up of 14 amino acids.